Each of the 13 T cell receptor beta chains below was sequenced from the same sample in a study of a mutant IDH1 vaccine in newly diagnosed glioma. TCRdb's table, derived via immunoSEQ multiplex PCR, lists solely in-frame clones and lacks some. Of about 24,000 clones listed, roughly nine tenths were seen once; the top ten hold more than 8.5%. Described time point: baseline, week 1 (first vaccination visit). Documented treatment: pre-vaccination baseline after standard-of-care therapy. The material was PBMCs, obtained from a glioma patient treated with radiotherapy, temozolomide or both. These TCRs come from a man aged 25-45 years with glioma.

This sequence joins TRBV7-6 and TRBJ1-5; D gene uncertain. CDR1 and CDR2 from the germline V gene are SGHVS and FNYEAQ. Trimming took off 0 bases at V and 4 bases at J, with 13 bases between the two ends. This CDR3 is 16 amino acids long. The CDR3 sequence: CASSLAEGVLNQPQHF. Here the CDR3 DNA reads TGTGCCAGCAGCTTAGCGGAGGGAGTTTTAAATCAGCCCCAGCATTTT. The variable domain in full, with the rest retrieved from reference TRBV7-6 and TRBJ1-5, is GAGVSQSPRYKVTKRGQDVALRCDPISGHVSLYWYRQALGQGPEFLTYFNYEAQQDKSGLPNDRFSAERPEGSISTLTIQRTEQRDSAMYRCASSLAEGVLNQPQHFGDGTRLSIL.

The CDR3 sequence: CASSSSGLAGRYNEQFF. The CDR3 DNA reads TGTGCCAGCAGTTCCTCCGGACTAGCGGGACGATACAATGAGCAGTTCTTC. V is TRBV27 and J is TRBJ2-1, with 12 bases aligning to TRBD2. The J segment lost 4 bases and the V segment lost 4 bases, leaving 8 bases of the junction unmatched. Germline V gene lookup returns CDR1 MNHEY and CDR2 SMNVEV (reference sequence). The CDR3 contains 17 residues.

This sequence joins TRBV19 and TRBJ1-5; D not resolved. Germline CDR1 and CDR2: LNHDA and SQIVND (reference sequence). V lost 7 bases and J lost 0, with 19 bases in between. The CDR3 is made up of 17 amino acids. The CDR3: CASKSGPNLDSNQPQHF. The CDR3 coding sequence is TGTGCCAGTAAATCTGGACCAAACTTAGATAGCAATCAGCCCCAGCATTTT.

The chain links TRBV29-1 to TRBJ1-1; tentative D call: TRBD1 (6 bases). The CDR3 is made up of 13 amino acids. Germline CDR1 reads SQVTM; CDR2 reads ANQGSEA. V lost 7 bases and J 5 bases, leaving 17 bases between the germline ends. This chain's CDR3 is CSAAGAQGTEAFF. CDR3 bases: TGCAGCGCTGCGGGGGCGCAGGGGACTGAAGCTTTCTTT.

J is TRBJ1-2 and V is TRBV27; 9 nucleotides match TRBD1. The CDR3 sequence is 13 residues long. J was trimmed by 8 bases and V by 6 bases; bases with no gene match: 7. Germline V gives CDR1 MNHEY, CDR2 SMNVEV (reference sequence). The CDR3 here is CASRPTGGQGYTF. The CDR3 nucleotides read TGTGCCAGCAGACCAACAGGGGGCCAGGGCTACACCTTC.

This clone has a handful of counts. This chain joins TRBV6-4 and TRBJ2-2, with TRBD1 matching 8 bases. The CDR3 runs 13 residues. The trim removed 6 bases at V and 9 bases at J, leaving 6 bases unmatched. Germline assignment: CDR1 MRHNA and CDR2 SNTAGT. The CDR3 coding sequence is TGTGCCAGCAGCCAGGACAGGGACCGGGAGCTGTTTTTT. Translation: CASSQDRDRELFF.

V usage is TRBV5-1 and J usage is TRBJ1-5, with D unclear. Germline values: CDR1 SGHRS, CDR2 YFSETQ. Trimming left V 4 bases short and J 1 base short, with 12 bases between. The CDR3 has 15 amino acids. The CDR3 loop is CASSPRGGSNQPQHF. The CDR3 coding sequence is TGCGCCAGCAGCCCCCGGGGAGGGAGCAATCAGCCCCAGCATTTT.

Points on this clone: One end of the junction varies from germline; a read error may be responsible. The CDR3 DNA reads TGTGCCAGTAGTCCACCGGGACAGCCACCTGAAGCCTTCTTT. Amino acid sequence: CASSPPGQPPEAFF. The V call is TRBV19, the J call TRBJ1-1; 7 bases fit TRBD1. The length of the CDR3 is 14 residues. Germline loops: CDR1 LNHDA, CDR2 SQIVND (reference sequence). Full variable domain (rest looked up from reference TRBV19 and TRBJ1-1): DGGITQSPKYLFRKEGQNVTLSCEQNLNHDAMYWYRQDPGQGLRLIYYSQIVNDFQKGDIAEGYSVSREKKESFPLTVTSAQKNPTAFYLCASSPPGQPPEAFFGQGTRLTVV.

J is TRBJ1-5 and V is TRBV2; D perhaps matches TRBD1 (6 bases). Deletions cut 6 bases from V and 3 bases from J, with 12 bases between. CDR3 length: 14 residues. The germline gives CDR1 SNHLY, CDR2 FYNNEI. Here the CDR3 reads CASRQGTHNQPQHF. The CDR3 nucleotides are TGTGCCAGCAGACAAGGGACACACAATCAGCCCCAGCATTTT.

This sequence joins TRBV7-8 and TRBJ1-2; D is unresolved. Trimming cost V 6 bases and J 10 bases, with 12 bases left between them. The CDR3 runs 11 residues. CDR1 is SGHVS and CDR2 is FQNEAQ in the germline V gene. CDR3 nucleotide sequence: TGTGCCAGCAGTCAAGGAACAATCTACACCTTC. Protein product: CASSQGTIYTF. The full variable domain, rest sourced from reference TRBV7-8 and TRBJ1-2, is GAGVSQSPRYKVAKRGQDVALRCDPISGHVSLFWYQQALGQGPEFLTYFQNEAQLDKSGLPSDRFFAERPEGSVSTLKIQRTQQEDSAVYLCASSQGTIYTFGSGTRLTVV.

The chain recombines TRBV5-6 with TRBJ1-1; weak D call: TRBD1 (5 bases). V was shortened by 4 bases and J by 0 bases, with 13 bases between the two germline ends. This CDR3 region has 15 residues. Per germline, CDR1 SGHDT and CDR2 YYEEEE. CDR3: CASSLRVRVNTEAFF. For the CDR3, the DNA is TGTGCCAGCAGCCTCAGGGTTAGGGTGAACACTGAAGCTTTCTTT. Looking up the rest from reference TRBV5-6 and TRBJ1-1 gives the full variable domain: DAGVTQSPTHLIKTRGQQVTLRCSPKSGHDTVSWYQQALGQGPQFIFQYYEEEERQRGNFPDRFSGHQFPNYSSELNVNALLLGDSALYLCASSLRVRVNTEAFFGQGTRLTVV.

The chain recombines TRBV7-2 with TRBJ2-4, with D perhaps assigned TRBD1 or TRBD2 (5 bases each). This CDR3 contains 11 residues. Germline-derived CDR1 and CDR2 are SGHTA and FQGNSA. V lost 1 base to trimming and J lost 10 bases, with 5 bases between them. CDR3 DNA: TGTGCCAGCAGCTTAGGGGGGATTCAGTACTTC. Translating it yields CASSLGGIQYF.

The gene calls are TRBV6-5 and TRBJ2-2; D may be TRBD1 (6 bases). The germline V gene has CDR1 MNHEY and CDR2 SVGAGI. V was shortened by 4 bases and J by 9 bases, with 9 bases between the two germline ends. The CDR3 sequence is 12 residues long. As DNA, the CDR3 is TGTGCCAGCAGTTCCCGGGACAGGGAGCTGTTTTTT. As protein: CASSSRDRELFF.